This T cell receptor beta chain was sequenced in a study of OX40 agonist ivuxolimab in advanced cancers. Study-level information: Dose-escalation patients suffered from hepatocellular carcinoma, melanoma, renal cell or head and neck cancer.

Method: immunoSEQ multiplex PCR; TCRdb's copy keeps in-frame clones and lacks some. This table holds tens of thousands of clones, 80% to 90% found once. The CDR3 extends over 15 amino acids. Unmatched junction bases numbered 2, after V lost 3 bases and J lost 0 bases. The germline gives CDR1 SGDLS, CDR2 YYNGEE. V and J are TRBV9 and TRBJ1-2; 10 bases line up with TRBD1. The sample in question was CD4+ or CD8+ T cells sorted from blood, obtained in a trial of the OX40 agonist ivuxolimab. The source is an adult with an advanced solid tumor such as melanoma, head and neck, liver or kidney cancer. As DNA, the CDR3 is TGTGCCAGCAGCGAAGGGACAGGGGCTAACTATGGCTACACCTTC. Translating gives CASSEGTGANYGYTF.